This passage covers 12 T cell receptor beta chains from one sample sequenced in a study of T cells in Graves' hyperthyroidism and ophthalmopathy. RNA transcripts gave rise to amplified TCR beta CDR3 regions. First-round RT-PCR targeting the TCR CDR3 was performed with the HTBI primer set. TCRdb re-called the multiplex PCR reads through MiXCR, storing one row per CDR3 protein. The table includes some 620,000 distinct CDR3 sequences, roughly 15% detected once. The sequenced material came from blood. The receptors originated from a woman aged 30 to 39 with Graves' hyperthyroidism.

This clonotype was seen more than once but under ten times. V is TRBV20-1 and J is TRBJ2-7; a weak D match, TRBD1 (7 bases). The CDR3 runs 15 residues. Germline CDR1 reads DFQATT; CDR2 reads SNEGSKA (reference sequence). Trimming pared 5 bases from V and 2 bases from J, leaving 19 bases between. CDR3 region: CSARPRAGGTYEQYF. The CDR3 DNA reads TGCAGTGCTCGCCCCAGGGCAGGGGGGACCTACGAGCAGTACTTC.

In this sample, this clonotype turned up many times. The chain links TRBV29-1 to TRBJ2-1, with D tentatively TRBD2 (5 bases). The germline V gene encodes CDR1 SQVTM and CDR2 ANQGSEA. Trimming pared 4 bases from V and 7 bases from J, leaving 11 bases between. The CDR3 runs 12 residues. CDR3 DNA sequence: TGCAGCGTTGTAGGAACTAGAAATGAGCAGTTCTTC. Translated, it gives CSVVGTRNEQFF.

This clonotype showed up just a few times. The V call is TRBV6-1, the J call TRBJ1-4, with TRBD1 matching 7 bases. The CDR3 length is 14 residues. Germline trimming cut 5 bases from V and 5 bases from J; bases unmatched to any gene: 5. The germline gives CDR1 MNHNS, CDR2 SASEGT. The DNA for the CDR3 is TGTGCCAGCAGTCGACAGGGTAAAAATGAAAAACTGTTTTTT. Protein product: CASSRQGKNEKLFF.

This clonotype has ten or more counts. This sequence joins TRBV4-1 and TRBJ2-5; D is undetermined. The germline V gene has CDR1 MGHRA and CDR2 YSYEKL. Deletions cut 4 bases from V and 2 bases from J, with 14 bases between. The CDR3 spans 15 residues. The CDR3 region is CASSLIGSKQETQYF. Here the CDR3 DNA reads TGCGCCAGCAGCCTGATTGGTAGCAAACAAGAGACCCAGTACTTC.

CDR3 coding DNA: TGTGCCAGCAGTTCTCCCAGGGGACTGGACAATAGCAATCAGCCCCAGCATTTT. It encodes CASSSPRGLDNSNQPQHF. The J gene is TRBJ1-5, the V gene TRBV6-5, with D possibly matching TRBD1 (6 bases). The germline V gene has CDR1 MNHEY and CDR2 SVGAGI. Trimming left V 4 bases short and J 0 bases short, with 19 bases between. The CDR3 is 18 amino acids.

The rearrangement joins TRBV5-1 to TRBJ2-5; the D gene is possibly TRBD1 (6 bases). The germline gives CDR1 SGHRS, CDR2 YFSETQ. The CDR3 sequence is 13 residues long. With 0 bases removed from V and 7 bases from J, the gap between germline ends came to 10 bases. CDR3 nucleotides: TGCGCCAGCAGCTTGGGGGACATAATGACCCAGTACTTC. Its protein is CASSLGDIMTQYF. The full variable domain, with the rest looked up from reference TRBV5-1 and TRBJ2-5, is KAGVTQTPRYLIKTRGQQVTLSCSPISGHRSVSWYQQTPGQGLQFLFEYFSETQRNKGNFPGRFSGRQFSNSRSEMNVSTLELGDSALYLCASSLGDIMTQYFGPGTRLLVL.

V is TRBV6-1 and J is TRBJ2-2, with a possible D match to TRBD1 (7 bases). The CDR3 totals 16 residues. Trimming removed 8 bases at V and 7 bases at J, with 23 bases between. Germline V gives CDR1 MNHNS, CDR2 SASEGT. The DNA of the CDR3 is TGTGCCAGCTCGGGGGACAGAAGGTTTCGGGGCGGGGAGCTGTTTTTT. Translation gives CASSGDRRFRGGELFF.

In this sample, this clonotype turned up many times. This chain links TRBV12-3 or TRBV12-4 with TRBJ1-5; tentatively, D is TRBD1 (6 bases). With 6 bases removed from V and 6 bases from J, the gap between germline ends came to 18 bases. The CDR3 is made up of 15 amino acids. The CDR3 spells CASSSTGYGSQPQHF. CDR3 DNA: TGTGCCAGCAGCTCTACAGGGTATGGTAGTCAGCCCCAGCATTTT.

This clonotype was counted at least ten times. The chain is built from TRBV6-1 and TRBJ1-5; D is undetermined. The CDR3 spans 15 residues. From germline, CDR1 is MNHNS and CDR2 SASEGT. V was cut by 4 bases and J by 4 bases, with 14 bases left in between. This CDR3 reads CASSVSDSGNQPQHF. The CDR3 bases are TGTGCCAGCAGTGTTAGCGATAGCGGGAATCAGCCCCAGCATTTT.

The chain recombines TRBV4-1 with TRBJ2-2, with 9 bases lining up with TRBD2. This CDR3 is built from 20 residues. V lost 2 bases, J lost 5 bases, and 18 bases stayed unmatched. Germline CDR1 reads MGHRA; CDR2 reads YSYEKL. The CDR3 loop is CASSQRLKAPGLAQTGELFF. DNA of the CDR3: TGCGCCAGCAGCCAAAGATTAAAAGCCCCGGGACTAGCTCAAACCGGGGAGCTGTTTTTT.

This clonotype was counted between two and nine times. J is TRBJ2-7 and V is TRBV5-1; D unclear. Germline loops: CDR1 SGHRS, CDR2 YFSETQ. V lost 1 base to trimming and J lost 1 base, with 6 bases between them. This CDR3 region has 13 residues. DNA of the CDR3: TGCGCCAGCAGCTTGACGCGGTCCTACGAGCAGTACTTC. Amino acid sequence: CASSLTRSYEQYF.

To note about this clonotype: This may come from a read error, since a much larger clone is one base off. The conserved final phenylalanine or tryptophan is absent from the CDR3, which likely points to a read error. This chain connects TRBV11-2 to TRBJ1-2; the match to TRBD1 covers 8 bases. Germline CDR1 and CDR2: SGHAT and FQNNGV. The junction had 7 bases not matched to a gene; V was cut back by 7 bases and J by 3 bases. CDR3 size: 14 residues. CDR3 sequence reads: CASKYRGEYYGYTL. DNA of the CDR3: TGTGCCAGCAAGTACAGGGGGGAGTACTATGGCTACACCCTC.